This T cell receptor beta chain was profiled in a study of cytomegalovirus exposure and HLA in healthy donors. About this clone: Its antigen remains unidentified.

Notes on the study in general: According to the study, 160 or so TCR beta chains were cytomegalovirus-associated. According to a subsequent analysis, TCR clusters from the first cohort were inclined to appear together in the 120 validation repertoires.

V dropped 4 bases and J dropped 12; count of bases not matched to a gene: 28. Germline CDR1 and CDR2: MDHEN and SYDVKM. The CDR3 is 20 residues long. The table came from immunoSEQ multiplex PCR; TCRdb's copy has only in-frame clones and leaves some out. Among 130,000 to 150,000 clones listed, around 90% were seen once. The rearrangement links TRBV28 to TRBJ2-1, with 9 bases lining up with TRBD2. The origin of this receptor is a woman under 40 in good health and CMV-seropositive. The sequencing sample was made of PBMCs. For the CDR3, the DNA is TGTGCCAGCAGTTCACCTCGACAGGGAAACAAACCGGGACTAGCCTCGGTGCAGTTCTTC. Protein sequence: CASSSPRQGNKPGLASVQFF.